This T cell receptor (beta chain) was profiled in a study of T cell responses to AZD1222 COVID-19 vaccine. There are 14 residues in the CDR3. V lost 4 bases and J 8 bases, leaving 15 bases between the germline ends. Germline V gene data show CDR1 as SGHTA and CDR2 as FQGTGA. This clone has just one count. The antigen is unknown. Using immunoSEQ multiplex PCR, the repertoire was profiled, and TCRdb retains in-frame clones only, with some absent. The data show approximately 140,000 clones, roughly nine tenths seen once. Findings and caveats of the study: None of the repertoires were sampled until the peak T cell response had passed. Most donors were white British and more were female, and clonal diversity was possibly underestimated. Targeting of unmutated variant regions was reportedly seen in nearly half of spike-specific TCRs.

This TCR derives from an adult in good health. Here the sequenced sample was peripheral blood, taken on day 0 of AZD1222 vaccination. The J gene is TRBJ2-1, the V gene TRBV7-3, with no clear D. This CDR3 reads CASSSALVDDEQFF. Here the CDR3 DNA reads TGTGCCAGCAGCTCAGCTTTAGTTGACGATGAGCAGTTCTTC.